This T cell receptor beta chain was identified during a study of cytomegalovirus exposure and HLA in healthy donors. Study-level findings and limits: It was in a later analysis that TCR association rates were seen to vary by HLA locus, highest for DRB1 and lowest for HLA-C. It was about 150 TCR beta chains that were listed as cytomegalovirus-associated. Some V segments (TRBV6-2 and TRBV6-3 among them) were excluded as indistinguishable.

A note on this clone: The target antigen is unknown.

Despite likely unrecorded immune exposures, the donors were nominally healthy at the time of sampling. The CDR3 has 14 amino acids. Trimming cost V 5 bases and J 0 bases, with 10 bases left between them. Germline CDR1 is SEHNR and CDR2 is FQNEAQ (reference sequence). The primer mix had 60 Vbeta and 13 Jbeta primers. The repertoire was sequenced with immunoSEQ multiplex PCR; TCRdb's copy has only in-frame clones and lacks some. This table has roughly 180,000 clones, around 80% appearing once. The V gene is TRBV7-9, the J gene TRBJ2-5; perhaps TRBD2 as D (5 bases). The TCR comes from a female donor in good health and CMV-seronegative. Sequenced material: PBMCs. The CDR3 reads CASSPTRDQETQYF. The CDR3 nucleotides are TGTGCCAGCAGCCCTACTAGGGACCAAGAGACCCAGTACTTC.